What follows are 31 T cell receptor beta chains derived from one specimen sequenced in a study of regulatory T cells in long-lasting Graves disease. Assembly of TCR beta libraries relied on iRepertoire HTBI primers together with Arm-PCR of CDR3 regions. MiXCR was run by TCRdb on the multiplex PCR reads, yielding one entry per CDR3 protein. The data show over 500,000 distinct CDR3 sequences, 15% to 20% seen once. The sample's time point: newly diagnosed GD, antithyroid drugs for less than 3 months. The authors made the TCR library using RNA they extracted from PBMCs. These data were likewise used in another study, on T cells in Graves' hyperthyroidism and ophthalmopathy.

The input for sequencing was peripheral blood mononuclear cells (PBMCs), taken at new diagnosis, from a patient treated with antithyroid drugs. The receptors come from a woman younger than 45 with Graves disease.

This clonotype has just a few counts. The chain links TRBV7-8 to TRBJ1-2; D not resolved. Trimming stripped 5 bases from V and 0 bases from J, with 13 bases between. The CDR3 contains 15 residues. From germline, CDR1 is SGHVS and CDR2 FQNEAQ. The CDR3 DNA is TGTGCCAGCAGCCCGAGCCGGGTCTCTAACTATGGCTACACCTTC. Amino acids: CASSPSRVSNYGYTF.

To note about this clonotype: A much larger clone differs by one base, so this may be a read error. No conserved phenylalanine or tryptophan is present at the end of the CDR3, so a read error is the likely explanation. The chain employs TRBV6-5 and TRBJ1-6; D not certain. V lost 0 bases to trimming and J lost 4 bases, with 4 bases between them. CDR3 length equals 14 residues. Germline lookup yields CDR1 MNHEY and CDR2 SVGAGI. CDR3 residues: CASSYSRYNSPLHI. In nucleotides, the CDR3 is TGTGCCAGCAGTTACTCCCGTTATAATTCACCCCTCCACATT.

This clonotype appeared a few times. The chain links TRBV30 to TRBJ1-5; TRBD1 agrees at 8 bases. CDR1 GTSNPN and CDR2 SVGIG come from the germline V gene (reference sequence). V shed 2 bases, J shed 2 bases, and the junction held 2 bases outside the gene matches. The CDR3 consists of 14 residues. CDR3 amino acids: CAWSQGAGNQPQHF. The CDR3 coding sequence is TGTGCCTGGAGTCAGGGGGCAGGCAATCAGCCCCAGCATTTT. Combining the CDR3 with reference TRBV30 and TRBJ1-5 gives the whole variable domain SQTIHQWPATLVQPVGSPLSLECTVEGTSNPNLYWYRQAAGRGLQLLFYSVGIGQISSEVPQNLSASRPQDRQFILSSKKLLLSDSGFYLCAWSQGAGNQPQHFGDGTRLSIL.

This sequence joins TRBV19 and TRBJ2-1; D may match TRBD1 or TRBD2 (6 bases each). The germline CDR1 and CDR2 sequences are LNHDA and SQIVND (reference sequence). V lost 0 bases and J 5 bases, leaving 11 bases between the germline ends. CDR3 size: 15 residues. In DNA, the CDR3 is TGTGCCAGTAGTATAGATCAGGGGAGGAACAATGAGCAGTTCTTC. This gives the protein CASSIDQGRNNEQFF.

This chain joins TRBV6-4 and TRBJ1-5; possible D gene TRBD1, 6 bases. Per germline, CDR1 MRHNA and CDR2 SNTAGT. The V end lost 3 bases, the J end lost 7 bases, and 13 bases lay between the germline ends. CDR3 length equals 14 residues. The CDR3 protein is CASSEQGIGQPQHF. CDR3 DNA: TGTGCCAGCAGTGAACAGGGTATCGGACAGCCCCAGCATTTT.

This clonotype was detected many times. This sequence joins TRBV5-1 and TRBJ2-1; 7 nucleotides align to TRBD2. V lost 1 base to trimming and J lost 6 bases; unmatched junction nucleotides: 4. The CDR3 spans 14 residues. Germline loops: CDR1 SGHRS, CDR2 YFSETQ. CDR3 bases: TGCGCCAGCAGCTTGCTAACGGGAGGCAATGAGCAGTTCTTC. This gives the protein CASSLLTGGNEQFF.

The chain uses TRBV7-2 and TRBJ2-2; 9 positions match TRBD2. V dropped 5 bases and J dropped 7; count of bases not matched to a gene: 8. In germline, CDR1 is SGHTA, CDR2 FQGNSA. The CDR3 totals 15 residues. CDR3 region: CASSPLAGANGELFF. The CDR3 DNA sequence: TGTGCCAGCAGCCCCTTAGCGGGAGCAAACGGGGAGCTGTTTTTT.

The V gene is TRBV20-1, the J gene TRBJ2-1; the D is unclear. V lost 4 bases, J lost 1 base, and 17 bases lay in between. CDR1 DFQATT and CDR2 SNEGSKA come from the germline V gene (reference sequence). This CDR3 is built from 16 residues. This CDR3 reads CSAMVREDASYNEQFF. The CDR3, as DNA: TGCAGTGCTATGGTAAGGGAAGATGCGTCCTACAATGAGCAGTTCTTC.

The genes are TRBV6-1 and TRBJ1-1; D is uncertain. This CDR3 is built from 13 residues. Germline lookup yields CDR1 MNHNS and CDR2 SASEGT. V lost 10 bases, J lost 3 bases, and 15 bases lay in between. The CDR3 here is CATARGGHTEAFF. In DNA, the CDR3 is TGTGCCACCGCCCGTGGTGGGCACACTGAAGCTTTCTTT.

This clonotype was seen repeatedly, ten times or more. The genes are TRBV12-3 or TRBV12-4 and TRBJ1-4; D might be TRBD1 (5 bases). V lost 2 bases to trimming and J lost 7 bases, with 17 bases between them. The CDR3 loop spans 16 amino acids. CDR3 coding DNA: TGTGCCAGCAGTTTATTGGGGACCAACGAGGGTGAAAAACTGTTTTTT. Amino acid sequence: CASSLLGTNEGEKLFF.

This clonotype was observed at least ten times. This chain uses TRBV7-2 with TRBJ2-5, with TRBD1 as a possible D gene (5 bases). The length of the CDR3 is 15 residues. With 0 bases removed from V and 5 bases from J, the gap between germline ends came to 13 bases. Germline V gene sequence: CDR1 SGHTA, CDR2 FQGNSA. CDR3 bases: TGTGCCAGCAGCTTAGCGGGGCAGGGTTGGGAGACCCAGTACTTC. Its protein product is CASSLAGQGWETQYF.

There are a few counts of this clonotype. The chain combines TRBV19 with TRBJ1-6, with no clear D. The germline V gene has CDR1 LNHDA and CDR2 SQIVND (reference sequence). This CDR3 comprises 15 residues. V was pared by 6 bases and J by 7 bases, with 16 bases between. CDR3 in DNA: TGTGCCAGTAGCCCCTGGGAGCGTGCGAATTCACCCCTCCACTTT. Translation: CASSPWERANSPLHF. Based on the CDR3 plus reference TRBV19 and TRBJ1-6, the full variable domain is DGGITQSPKYLFRKEGQNVTLSCEQNLNHDAMYWYRQDPGQGLRLIYYSQIVNDFQKGDIAEGYSVSREKKESFPLTVTSAQKNPTAFYLCASSPWERANSPLHFGNGTRLTVT.

The table lists this clonotype with many counts. This chain links TRBV28 with TRBJ2-4, with 9 bases that match TRBD1. In germline, CDR1 is MDHEN, CDR2 SYDVKM. Trimming removed 6 bases from V and 6 bases from J; junction bases left unmatched: 9. The CDR3 spans 15 residues. CDR3 in amino acids: CASSLQGAGANIQYF. CDR3 nucleotide sequence: TGTGCCAGCAGCCTACAGGGGGCAGGGGCAAACATTCAGTACTTC.

This clonotype was seen many times. J is TRBJ2-2 and V is TRBV6-1; 9 bases are shared with TRBD1. V was clipped by 6 bases and J by 0 bases; unmatched bases: 5. Germline CDR1 and CDR2: MNHNS and SASEGT. The CDR3 totals 16 residues. The CDR3 region has the DNA TGTGCCAGCAGGGCGGGACAGGGAGCGAACACCGGGGAGCTGTTTTTT. Translation: CASRAGQGANTGELFF.

The chain recombines TRBV7-8 with TRBJ1-5; TRBD1 is a possible D gene (6 bases). V lost 1 base, J lost 7 bases, and 14 bases lay in between. CDR3 length: 15 residues. Germline V gene data show CDR1 as SGHVS and CDR2 as FQNEAQ. CDR3 residues: CASSLGPRGQQPQHF. As DNA, the CDR3 is TGTGCCAGCAGCTTAGGCCCCCGGGGGCAACAGCCCCAGCATTTT.

The DNA of the CDR3 is TGTGCCACCGACGAAGAGGGTACCGGGGCGGGGGAGCAGTACTTC. It translates to CATDEEGTGAGEQYF. V is TRBV28 and J is TRBJ2-7, with TRBD2 as a possible D gene (6 bases). Germline CDR1 MDHEN, CDR2 SYDVKM. The V end was cut by 10 bases, the J end by 7 bases, with 26 bases between. This CDR3 comprises 15 residues.

Of note for this clonotype: One end of the junction is discordant with germline, which a read error may explain. The V and J genes are TRBV10-3 and TRBJ2-7, with D maybe TRBD1 (6 bases). Germline CDR1 reads ENHRY; CDR2 reads SYGVKD. The CDR3 is 14 residues long. The CDR3 DNA reads TGTGCCAGCAGTTCCCACAGGGAGCAGGCCGAGAAGTACTTC. It translates to CASSSHREQAEKYF.

This clonotype has at least ten counts. The chain carries TRBV20-1 and TRBJ1-5; D possibly corresponds to TRBD1 (5 bases). Germline V CDR1 and CDR2: DFQATT, SNEGSKA (reference sequence). This CDR3 has 14 residues. Trimming pared 6 bases from V and 1 base from J, leaving 13 bases between. The CDR3 region is CSAQGSWSNQPQHF. CDR3 coding DNA: TGCAGTGCCCAGGGCAGTTGGAGCAATCAGCCCCAGCATTTT.

V usage is TRBV13 and J usage is TRBJ2-7; D might be TRBD2 (7 bases). With 3 bases removed from V and 2 bases from J, the gap between germline ends came to 14 bases. Germline lookup yields CDR1 PRHDT and CDR2 FYEKMQ (reference sequence). The CDR3 consists of 15 residues. As DNA, the CDR3 is TGTGCCAGCAGCTTCGGGGGGCGGGGCCCCTACGAGCAGTACTTC. Translated: CASSFGGRGPYEQYF.

This clonotype was detected ten times or more. This chain joins TRBV5-1 and TRBJ1-1, with D perhaps matching TRBD1 (6 bases). Germline V gene lookup returns CDR1 SGHRS and CDR2 YFSETQ. This CDR3 region has 14 residues. Trimming removed 5 bases from V and 7 bases from J, with 18 bases in between. CDR3 sequence (DNA): TGCGCCAGCAGTTATTCGGGACAAAACGATGAAGCTTTCTTT. It yields the protein CASSYSGQNDEAFF.

There are many counts of this clonotype. The rearrangement uses TRBV5-5 and TRBJ1-1, with no clear D. This CDR3 has 16 amino acids. The germline V and J ends were trimmed by 2 bases and 1 base, with 15 bases remaining between them. The germline CDR1 and CDR2 sequences are SGHKS and YYEKEE (reference sequence). The CDR3 here is CASSFIASWQNTEAFF. The CDR3, as DNA: TGTGCCAGCAGCTTTATCGCGAGCTGGCAGAACACTGAAGCTTTCTTT.

Concerning this clonotype: This may stem from a read error, because a much larger clone lies one nucleotide away. In DNA, the CDR3 is TGTGCCAGCAGTGGAGTGGGACAGCCGCGGGAGACCCAGTACTTC. It yields the protein CASSGVGQPRETQYF. The chain has TRBV6-1 and TRBJ2-5; TRBD1 matches 7 bases. J lost 5 bases, V lost 4 bases, and 10 bases had no gene match. Germline CDR1 MNHNS, CDR2 SASEGT. The CDR3 has 15 amino acids.

This clonotype occurred many times. The chain links TRBV28 to TRBJ2-3; 10 nucleotides line up with TRBD2. CDR1 and CDR2 (germline): MDHEN, SYDVKM. V dropped 1 base and J dropped 2; count of bases not matched to a gene: 6. This CDR3 spans 17 amino acids. This CDR3 reads CASSLFGTSASTDTQYF. In DNA form, the CDR3 reads TGTGCCAGCAGTTTATTTGGGACTAGCGCCTCCACAGATACGCAGTATTTT.

There are a few counts of this clonotype. The chain is built from TRBV5-1 and TRBJ2-1; the D gene could be TRBD1 or TRBD2 (5 bases each). This CDR3 has 16 residues. The V end was cut by 0 bases, the J end by 3 bases, with 13 bases between. The germline V gene encodes CDR1 SGHRS and CDR2 YFSETQ. CDR3 DNA sequence: TGCGCCAGCAGCTTGGTCCCGGGGCCCTGCTACAATGAGCAGTTCTTC. Its protein product is CASSLVPGPCYNEQFF.

This clonotype appeared many times. The rearrangement links TRBV6-2 or TRBV6-3 to TRBJ2-6; D is unclear. Trimming stripped 7 bases from V and 0 bases from J, with 10 bases between. The CDR3 covers 15 residues. The germline gives CDR1 MNHEY, CDR2 SVGEGT. CDR3 residues: CASKVESSGANVLTF. In nucleotides, the CDR3 is TGTGCCAGCAAAGTCGAGAGCTCTGGGGCCAACGTCCTGACTTTC.

The rearrangement uses TRBV3-1 and TRBJ2-2; TRBD2 matches at 8 bases. Losses at the gene ends were 0 bases for V and 7 bases for J; bases not matched to a gene: 10. The CDR3 spans 17 residues. Germline CDR1 and CDR2: LGHDT and YNNKEL (reference sequence). The CDR3 spells CASSQEQAGVLYGELFF. CDR3 nucleotides: TGTGCCAGCAGCCAAGAACAAGCGGGAGTACTCTACGGGGAGCTGTTTTTT.

This clonotype was observed many times. This chain links TRBV5-1 with TRBJ2-7; 7 bases fit TRBD1. Germline values: CDR1 SGHRS, CDR2 YFSETQ. CDR3 length: 13 residues. The J segment lost 3 bases and the V segment lost 3 bases, leaving 3 bases of the junction unmatched. The CDR3 bases are TGCGCCAGCAGCTCCCAGGGGGTCTACGAGCAGTACTTC. Protein: CASSSQGVYEQYF.

This clonotype was recorded a few times. This chain links TRBV6-9 with TRBJ2-7, with unresolved D. The CDR3 spans 15 residues. The V end was cut by 4 bases, the J end by 2 bases, with 15 bases between. Germline V gene sequence: CDR1 MNHGY, CDR2 SVAAGI. CDR3 nucleotide sequence: TGTGCCAGCAGTTCCATTGGGAAGACCGCCTACGAGCAGTACTTC. Translating gives CASSSIGKTAYEQYF.

This clonotype was counted at least ten times. This chain links TRBV11-2 with TRBJ2-7; TRBD2 is a possible D gene (5 bases). CDR3 size: 15 residues. Trimming took off 5 bases at V and 0 bases at J, with 14 bases between the two ends. The germline V gene encodes CDR1 SGHAT and CDR2 FQNNGV. CDR3 coding DNA: TGTGCCAGCAGCCTCGGGGTGTCGAGCTCCTACGAGCAGTACTTC. This sequence encodes CASSLGVSSSYEQYF. Full variable domain (rest looked up from reference TRBV11-2 and TRBJ2-7): EAGVAQSPRYKIIEKRQSVAFWCNPISGHATLYWYQQILGQGPKLLIQFQNNGVVDDSQLPKDRFSAERLKGVDSTLKIQPAKLEDSAVYLCASSLGVSSSYEQYFGPGTRLTVT.

This clonotype was counted many times. The chain is built from TRBV9 and TRBJ2-7; D may match TRBD1 or TRBD2 (5 bases each). Trimming pared 5 bases from V and 1 base from J, leaving 13 bases between. The CDR3 spans 14 residues. Germline lookup yields CDR1 SGDLS and CDR2 YYNGEE. CDR3 loop: CASSVGRTSYEQYF. The DNA for the CDR3 is TGTGCCAGCAGTGTGGGACGGACTTCCTACGAGCAGTACTTC.

V gene TRBV7-2 combines with J gene TRBJ2-4; possibly TRBD1 for D (6 bases). The CDR3 is 14 amino acids. V was cut by 2 bases and J by 5 bases, with 10 bases left in between. Germline CDR1 and CDR2: SGHTA and FQGNSA. CDR3: CASSLPGVQNIQYF. The CDR3 DNA sequence: TGTGCCAGCAGCTTACCAGGGGTCCAAAACATTCAGTACTTC.